These 19 T cell receptor beta chains share one sample of origin, sequenced in a study of regulatory T cells in long-lasting Graves disease (dated by TCRdb to the early 2020s). The time point label, as the study defines it: newly diagnosed GD, antithyroid drugs for less than 3 months. RNA was extracted from PBMCs in TRIzol for both TCR sequencing and RNA sequencing. The library was prepared using multiplex PCR. Instrument on record: Illumina HiSeq 4000. TCR beta libraries were built with iRepertoire HTBI primers and Arm-PCR amplification of CDR3 regions. The raw public reads went through TCRdb reprocessing: fastp at Q25, MiXCR clone calling, in-frame beta chains kept. Each record represents a unique CDR3 protein, reported with the most common genes and DNA among its rows. In this sample the table shows 350,000 to 500,000 distinct CDR3 sequences, about 14% of which occur a single time. The ten largest clones capture roughly 15% of the sample.

The same sample was also used in a study of T cells in Graves' hyperthyroidism and ophthalmopathy.

The sample was peripheral blood mononuclear cells (PBMCs), taken at new diagnosis, from a patient treated with antithyroid drugs. The receptors shown here come from a woman in her 50s with Graves disease. Donor details come from another sample of the same person, matched by shared clones.

The rearrangement uses TRBV27 and TRBJ2-1, with D perhaps TRBD1 (6 bases). Germline values: CDR1 MNHEY, CDR2 SMNVEV (reference sequence). V dropped 3 bases and J dropped 2 bases, with 11 bases sitting between them. This CDR3 has 15 amino acids. CDR3 protein: CASSLLDRPYNEQFF. CDR3 in DNA: TGTGCCAGCAGTTTGTTGGACAGACCCTACAATGAGCAGTTCTTC.

Concerning this clonotype: At one boundary the junction diverges from the germline segment, which might be a read error. This chain connects TRBV5-4 to TRBJ1-3; 8 bases align to TRBD1. The CDR3 is 14 residues long. Looked up from germline, CDR1 is SGHNT and CDR2 is YYREEE (reference sequence). The CDR3 nucleotides read TGTGCCAGCAGCTTAGCGGGACAGGTTCGGACCGCAAGTTTT. Residues: CASSLAGQVRTASF.

The gene calls are TRBV18 and TRBJ2-7; 10 bases match TRBD1. The V segment lost 1 base and the J segment 6 bases; nucleotides outside the gene matches: 6. The CDR3 totals 15 residues. The germline CDR1 and CDR2 sequences are KGHSH and LQKENI. CDR3 coding DNA: TGTGCCAGCTCACCACGGGACAGGGGTGTCGGCGAGCAGTACTTC. It translates to CASSPRDRGVGEQYF.

This clonotype has ten or more counts. This chain connects TRBV5-6 to TRBJ1-1; no clear D gene. Per the germline V gene, CDR1 is SGHDT and CDR2 is YYEEEE. This CDR3 contains 12 residues. Trimming stripped 6 bases from V and 5 bases from J, with 11 bases between. CDR3 DNA sequence: TGTGCCAGCACCAACGCTGGAACTGAAGCTTTCTTT. As protein: CASTNAGTEAFF.

This clonotype has at least ten counts. The chain is built from TRBV5-1 and TRBJ2-3; D unclear. CDR3 length: 15 amino acids. Germline CDR1 is SGHRS and CDR2 is YFSETQ. V lost 0 bases and J 0 bases, leaving 8 bases between the germline ends. CDR3 nucleotide sequence: TGCGCCAGCAGCTTGGAACATTCTAGCACAGATACGCAGTATTTT. This codes for CASSLEHSSTDTQYF.

This clonotype has just a few counts. V is TRBV7-9 and J is TRBJ2-6; D remains ambiguous. Germline lookup yields CDR1 SEHNR and CDR2 FQNEAQ (reference sequence). V lost 3 bases, J lost 0 bases, and 12 bases lay in between. The CDR3 loop spans 17 amino acids. The CDR3 DNA follows: TGTGCCAGCAGCTTTATTTTAGCCCGCTCTGGGGCCAACGTCCTGACTTTC. Translating it yields CASSFILARSGANVLTF. Filled out from reference TRBV7-9 and TRBJ2-6, the complete variable domain reads DTGVSQNPRHKITKRGQNVTFRCDPISEHNRLYWYRQTLGQGPEFLTYFQNEAQLEKSRLLSDRFSAERPKGSFSTLEIQRTEQGDSAMYLCASSFILARSGANVLTFGAGSRLTVL.

This clonotype was recorded at least ten times. CDR3 DNA: TGTGCCAGCAGTACTAGGACAGTAAGTGAGCAGTTCTTC. Protein sequence: CASSTRTVSEQFF. J is TRBJ2-1 and V is TRBV12-3 or TRBV12-4; D perhaps matches TRBD1 (6 bases). This CDR3 has 13 amino acids. The V and J ends lost 5 bases and 9 bases respectively, with 14 bases between them.

The chain has TRBV30 and TRBJ2-1; 14 positions match TRBD2. The CDR3 is 16 amino acids. After removal of 8 bases from V and 8 bases from J, the junction contained 14 bases not matched to a gene. The germline V gene encodes CDR1 GTSNPN and CDR2 SVGIG (reference sequence). CDR3 DNA: TGTGCCCTCCACGCCAGACTAGCGGGAGGGCCCGATGAGCAGTTCTTC. Its protein is CALHARLAGGPDEQFF. The full variable domain, with the rest looked up from reference TRBV30 and TRBJ2-1, is SQTIHQWPATLVQPVGSPLSLECTVEGTSNPNLYWYRQAAGRGLQLLFYSVGIGQISSEVPQNLSASRPQDRQFILSSKKLLLSDSGFYLCALHARLAGGPDEQFFGPGTRLTVL.

This clonotype was counted at least ten times. The chain has TRBV3-1 and TRBJ2-7; the D is unclear. The length of the CDR3 is 11 residues. Germline V gene sequence: CDR1 LGHDT, CDR2 YNNKEL (reference sequence). Trimming removed 1 base at V and 9 bases at J, with 7 bases between. CDR3 sequence: CASSQGGLQYF. The CDR3 nucleotides are TGTGCCAGCAGCCAAGGAGGCCTGCAGTACTTC.

This clonotype was seen ten or more times. V gene TRBV29-1 combines with J gene TRBJ2-7; possible D gene TRBD2, 6 bases. Germline values: CDR1 SQVTM, CDR2 ANQGSEA. V gave up 7 bases and J gave up 1 base, with 14 bases separating them. The CDR3 covers 13 residues. The CDR3 region has the DNA TGCAGCGCCCGCGGGACCCGATCCTACGAGCAGTACTTC. It codes for CSARGTRSYEQYF.

The rearrangement joins TRBV4-1 to TRBJ2-1; tentative D call: TRBD1 (5 bases). The germline gives CDR1 MGHRA, CDR2 YSYEKL. The CDR3 is 15 residues long. Between the trimmed V and J ends, which lost 1 base and 7 bases, there was a span of 14 bases. The CDR3 DNA reads as TGCGCCAGCAGCCAAGTGCGCCAGGGTCTAAATGAGCAGTTCTTC. Protein: CASSQVRQGLNEQFF.

About this clonotype itself: A much bigger clone sits one base away, suggesting this may be a read error. The CDR3 ends on some other residue instead of the conserved phenylalanine or tryptophan, so this is likely a read error. The chain employs TRBV6-4 and TRBJ2-1; D tentatively reads TRBD1 or TRBD2 (6 bases each). The CDR3 sequence is 15 residues long. V was shortened by 2 bases and J by 0 bases, with 8 bases between the two germline ends. CDR1 is MRHNA and CDR2 is SNTAGT in the germline V gene. CDR3 in DNA: TGTGCCAGCAGTGACGGAGGGGGCTCCTACAATGAGCAGTTCTCC. Its translation: CASSDGGGSYNEQFS.

Note on this clonotype: This may stem from a read error, because a much larger clone lies one nucleotide away. The gene calls are TRBV3-1 and TRBJ2-1; D could derive from TRBD1 or TRBD2 (6 bases each). The CDR3 consists of 16 residues. Germline V gene lookup returns CDR1 LGHDT and CDR2 YNNKEL (reference sequence). The CDR3 DNA reads TGTGCCGGCAGCCAGCCCGTAGGGGGAGGCCTCAATGAGCAGCTCTTC. It translates to CAGSQPVGGGLNEQLF.

This clonotype was counted ten times or more. The V gene is TRBV28, the J gene TRBJ1-5; 9 bases fit TRBD1. This CDR3 region has 16 residues. Germline trimming cut 5 bases from V and 0 bases from J; bases unmatched to any gene: 5. Germline CDR1 reads MDHEN; CDR2 reads SYDVKM. DNA of the CDR3: TGTGCCAGCAGTAAGACAGGGGGATATAGCAATCAGCCCCAGCATTTT. It encodes CASSKTGGYSNQPQHF.

This clonotype came up a few times. The V call is TRBV19, the J call TRBJ1-4; D remains unclear. Trimming left V 3 bases short and J 7 bases short, with 12 bases between. This CDR3 comprises 14 residues. Germline CDR1 LNHDA, CDR2 SQIVND (reference sequence). The CDR3 sequence is CASSMQRSGEKLFF. In DNA, the CDR3 is TGTGCCAGTAGTATGCAACGATCGGGTGAAAAACTGTTTTTT. Full variable domain (missing parts from reference TRBV19 and TRBJ1-4): DGGITQSPKYLFRKEGQNVTLSCEQNLNHDAMYWYRQDPGQGLRLIYYSQIVNDFQKGDIAEGYSVSREKKESFPLTVTSAQKNPTAFYLCASSMQRSGEKLFFGSGTQLSVL.

This clonotype was recorded many times. The V call is TRBV5-4, the J call TRBJ2-7; perhaps TRBD1 as D (6 bases). The CDR3 length is 14 residues. Germline V gene data show CDR1 as SGHNT and CDR2 as YYREEE (reference sequence). V gave up 4 bases and J gave up 3 bases, with 14 bases separating them. CDR3 residues: CASSTGQRDYEQYF. The CDR3 bases are TGTGCCAGCAGCACCGGACAGCGTGACTACGAGCAGTACTTC.

This clonotype showed up just once. Given a much more abundant clone one base away, this may be a read error. V and J are TRBV3-1 and TRBJ2-7; 7 bases are shared with TRBD2. Germline V gives CDR1 LGHDT, CDR2 YNNKEL (reference sequence). The CDR3 covers 14 residues. The CDR3 sequence is CASSQDGRVGEQCF. In nucleotides, the CDR3 is TGTGCCAGCAGCCAAGATGGGAGGGTGGGGGAGCAGTGCTTC.

There are many counts of this clonotype. The chain couples TRBV18 to TRBJ2-4, with TRBD1 as a possible D gene (6 bases). With 4 bases removed from V and 6 bases from J, the gap between germline ends came to 16 bases. This CDR3 contains 15 residues. CDR1 KGHSH and CDR2 LQKENI come from the germline V gene. CDR3 DNA sequence: TGTGCCAGCTCACTCACGAGGGGGTTACTAAACATTCAGTACTTC. Residues: CASSLTRGLLNIQYF. The full variable domain, completed using reference TRBV18 and TRBJ2-4, is NAGVMQNPRHLVRRRGQEARLRCSPMKGHSHVYWYRQLPEEGLKFMVYLQKENIIDESGMPKERFSAEFPKEGPSILRIQQVVRGDSAAYFCASSLTRGLLNIQYFGAGTRLSVL.

The rearrangement joins TRBV28 to TRBJ2-1, with TRBD1 as a possible D gene (5 bases). CDR1 is MDHEN, CDR2 SYDVKM, per germline. Trimming pared 6 bases from V and 10 bases from J, leaving 10 bases between. The CDR3 covers 11 residues. The CDR3 bases are TGTGCCAGCAGGTTACAGGAGGAGCAGTTCTTC. Translation: CASRLQEEQFF.